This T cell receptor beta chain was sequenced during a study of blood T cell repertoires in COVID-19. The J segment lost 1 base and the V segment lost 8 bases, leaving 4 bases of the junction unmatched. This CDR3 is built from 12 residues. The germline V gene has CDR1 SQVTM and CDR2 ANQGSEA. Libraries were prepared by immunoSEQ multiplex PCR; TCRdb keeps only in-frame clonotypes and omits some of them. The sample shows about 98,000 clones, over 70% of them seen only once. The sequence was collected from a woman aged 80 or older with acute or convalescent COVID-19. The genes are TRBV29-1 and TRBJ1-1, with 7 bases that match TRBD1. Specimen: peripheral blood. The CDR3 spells CSSDRKNTEAFF. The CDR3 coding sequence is TGCAGCTCGGACAGGAAGAACACTGAAGCTTTCTTT. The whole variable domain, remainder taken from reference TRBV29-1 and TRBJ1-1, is SAVISQKPSRDICQRGTSLTIQCQVDSQVTMMFWYRQQPGQSLTLIATANQGSEATYESGFVIDKFPISRPNLTFSTLTVSNMSPEDSSIYLCSSDRKNTEAFFGQGTRLTVV.